This entry lists 10 T cell receptor beta chains sequenced from one sample in a study of blood T cell repertoires in COVID-19. Measured with immunoSEQ multiplex PCR; TCRdb has only the in-frame clones, and not every one. Among about 210,000 clones listed, approximately 88% were seen once. Sequenced: PBMCs or T cells enriched from blood (not recorded which). The receptors were gathered from a man younger than 35 with acute COVID-19.

Of note for this clone: Other DNA sequences within the sample encode an identical CDR3. The V and J genes are TRBV28 and TRBJ1-2, with TRBD1 matching 7 bases. CDR1 is MDHEN and CDR2 is SYDVKM in the germline V gene. This CDR3 region has 15 residues. J gave up 0 bases and V 4 bases, and 5 bases lay outside the gene matches. The CDR3 nucleotides read TGTGCCAGCAGTTCGACAGGGCCGGCTAACTATGGCTACACCTTC. Translation: CASSSTGPANYGYTF.

The chain recombines TRBV28 with TRBJ2-7; 8 bases map to TRBD2. The CDR3 is made up of 16 amino acids. V trimming: 3 bases; J trimming: 4 bases; junction bases outside the gene matches: 11. Per germline, CDR1 MDHEN and CDR2 SYDVKM. The CDR3: CASSLGGLAGTYEQYF. The CDR3 bases are TGTGCCAGCAGTTTGGGTGGGCTAGCGGGTACATACGAGCAGTACTTC. The whole variable domain, filled in from reference TRBV28 and TRBJ2-7, reads DVKVTQSSRYLVKRTGEKVFLECVQDMDHENMFWYRQDPGLGLRLIYFSYDVKMKEKGDIPEGYSVSREKKERFSLILESASTNQTSMYLCASSLGGLAGTYEQYFGPGTRLTVT.

The chain recombines TRBV28 with TRBJ2-1; no reliable D call. Germline-derived CDR1 and CDR2 are MDHEN and SYDVKM. Between the trimmed V and J ends, which lost 6 bases and 7 bases, there was a span of 19 bases. The CDR3 extends over 15 amino acids. The CDR3 nucleotides are TGTGCCAGCAGCAATGGCGGCCACCGTGGGAATGAGCAGTTCTTC. Its translation is CASSNGGHRGNEQFF.

This chain connects TRBV7-8 to TRBJ2-7; 10 bases align to TRBD2. CDR3 size: 15 residues. The trim removed 2 bases at V and 2 bases at J, leaving 3 bases unmatched. Germline V lookup: CDR1 SGHVS, CDR2 FQNEAQ. As DNA, the CDR3 is TGTGCCAGCAGCTTACGCCTAGCGGGAGCCTACGAGCAGTACTTC. It encodes CASSLRLAGAYEQYF.

This sequence joins TRBV29-1 and TRBJ1-1; D unclear. The CDR3 has 12 residues. Deletions cut 7 bases from V and 4 bases from J, with 13 bases between. Germline CDR1 and CDR2: SQVTM and ANQGSEA. Here the CDR3 DNA reads TGCAGCGCCCTGACGGGTAGCACTGAAGCTTTCTTT. This encodes CSALTGSTEAFF.

This clone occurred a few times. V usage is TRBV28 and J usage is TRBJ2-5; 7 nucleotides align to TRBD2. This CDR3 comprises 11 residues. Germline V CDR1 and CDR2: MDHEN, SYDVKM. The ends lost 4 bases at V and 13 bases at J; junction bases unmatched: 6. CDR3 amino acids: CASSSRDYWYF. The CDR3, as DNA: TGTGCCAGCAGTTCAAGGGACTATTGGTACTTC.

In this sample, this clone turned up once. This chain connects TRBV4-1 to TRBJ2-2; 9 bases agree with TRBD1. V shed 4 bases, J shed 5 bases, and the junction held 5 bases outside the gene matches. Per germline, CDR1 MGHRA and CDR2 YSYEKL. This CDR3 is built from 15 residues. CDR3: CASSPGTGFTGELFF. CDR3 nucleotide sequence: TGCGCCAGCAGCCCGGGGACAGGGTTTACCGGGGAGCTGTTTTTT.

The chain has TRBV9 and TRBJ2-3; D is undetermined. The CDR3 has 15 residues. Deletions cut 1 base from V and 2 bases from J, with 11 bases between. Germline V gene lookup returns CDR1 SGDLS and CDR2 YYNGEE. Here the CDR3 DNA reads TGTGCCAGCAGCGTAAACAGAATAAACACAGATACGCAGTATTTT. Protein sequence: CASSVNRINTDTQYF.

This clone came up a few times. The V gene is TRBV7-3, the J gene TRBJ1-6; 7 positions match TRBD1. After removal of 4 bases from V and 7 bases from J, the junction contained 7 bases not matched to a gene. Germline CDR1 reads SGHTA; CDR2 reads FQGTGA. This CDR3 comprises 15 residues. The CDR3 DNA is TGTGCCAGCAGCTCCTCCGGGACAGCAAATTCACCCCTCCACTTT. Encoded protein: CASSSSGTANSPLHF.

The chain recombines TRBV19 with TRBJ1-1; 9 bases map to TRBD1. The V and J ends lost 7 bases and 1 base, in that order; junction bases with no gene match: 22. The CDR3 spans 20 residues. Germline V lookup: CDR1 LNHDA, CDR2 SQIVND (reference sequence). The DNA of the CDR3 is TGTGCCAGTATTAATTTCGGGACAGGGAAACGGTACCATGGGAACACTGAAGCTTTCTTT. Amino acids: CASINFGTGKRYHGNTEAFF.